This TCR beta chain emerged from a study of cytomegalovirus exposure and HLA in healthy donors. PCR used 60 Vbeta primers and 13 Jbeta primers. Produced via immunoSEQ multiplex PCR; TCRdb's table is partial and in-frame only. This table has about 160,000 clones, around four fifths appearing once. This sequence originates from a man aged 18 to 30 in good health and CMV-seronegative. The specimen was PBMCs.

The CDR3 DNA reads TGTGCCAGCAGTTTTTTGGGGCAGCAAACCTACGAGCAGTACTTC. Protein sequence: CASSFLGQQTYEQYF. The chain has TRBV27 and TRBJ2-7; TRBD1 might be the D (5 bases). The V gene lost 3 bases and the J gene lost 2 bases, with 14 bases spanning the gap. CDR3 length equals 15 residues. The germline V gene has CDR1 MNHEY and CDR2 SMNVEV (reference sequence).